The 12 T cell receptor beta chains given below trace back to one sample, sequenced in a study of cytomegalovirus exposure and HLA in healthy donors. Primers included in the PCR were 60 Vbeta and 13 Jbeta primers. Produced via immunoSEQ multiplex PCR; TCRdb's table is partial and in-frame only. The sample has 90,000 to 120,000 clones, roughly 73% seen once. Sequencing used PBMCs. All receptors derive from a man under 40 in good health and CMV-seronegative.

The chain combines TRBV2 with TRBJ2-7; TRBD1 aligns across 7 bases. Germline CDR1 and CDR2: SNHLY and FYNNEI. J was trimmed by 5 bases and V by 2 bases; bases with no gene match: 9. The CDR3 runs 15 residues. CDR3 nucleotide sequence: TGTGCCAGCAGTGAAAACAGGGGCTACTCGCACGAGCAGTACTTC. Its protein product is CASSENRGYSHEQYF.

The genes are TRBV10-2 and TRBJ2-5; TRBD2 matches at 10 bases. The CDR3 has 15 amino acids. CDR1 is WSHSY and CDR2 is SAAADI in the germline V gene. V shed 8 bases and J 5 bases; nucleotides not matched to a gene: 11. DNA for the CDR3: TGCGCCAGCGGCCTAAGCGGGGGGGCCGTTGAGACCCAGTACTTC. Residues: CASGLSGGAVETQYF.

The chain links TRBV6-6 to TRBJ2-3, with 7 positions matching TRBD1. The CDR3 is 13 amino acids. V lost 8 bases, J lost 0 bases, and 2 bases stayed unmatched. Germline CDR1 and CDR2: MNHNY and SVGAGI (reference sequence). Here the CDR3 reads CASVQGSTDTQYF. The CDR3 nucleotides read TGTGCCAGCGTACAGGGGAGCACAGATACGCAGTATTTT.

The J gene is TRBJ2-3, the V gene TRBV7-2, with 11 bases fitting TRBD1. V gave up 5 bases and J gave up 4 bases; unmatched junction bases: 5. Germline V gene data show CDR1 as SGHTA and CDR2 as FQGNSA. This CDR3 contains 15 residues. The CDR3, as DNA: TGTGCCAGCAGCCCAGAGGGACAGGGGGCAGATACGCAGTATTTT. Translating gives CASSPEGQGADTQYF.

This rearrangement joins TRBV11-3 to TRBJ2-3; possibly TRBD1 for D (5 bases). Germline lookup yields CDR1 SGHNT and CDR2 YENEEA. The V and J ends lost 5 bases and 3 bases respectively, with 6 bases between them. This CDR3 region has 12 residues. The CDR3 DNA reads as TGTGCCAGCAGCCCAGGGACAGATACGCAGTATTTT. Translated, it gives CASSPGTDTQYF.

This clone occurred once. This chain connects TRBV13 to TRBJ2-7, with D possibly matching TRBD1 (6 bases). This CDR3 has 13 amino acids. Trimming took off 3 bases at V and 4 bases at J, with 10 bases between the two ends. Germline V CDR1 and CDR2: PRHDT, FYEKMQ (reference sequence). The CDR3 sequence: CASSLGRGYEQYF. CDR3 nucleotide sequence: TGTGCCAGCAGCTTGGGCAGGGGTTACGAGCAGTACTTC. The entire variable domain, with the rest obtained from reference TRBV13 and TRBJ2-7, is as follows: AAGVIQSPRHLIKEKRETATLKCYPIPRHDTVYWYQQGPGQDPQFLISFYEKMQSDKGSIPDRFSAQQFSDYHSELNMSSLELGDSALYFCASSLGRGYEQYFGPGTRLTVT.

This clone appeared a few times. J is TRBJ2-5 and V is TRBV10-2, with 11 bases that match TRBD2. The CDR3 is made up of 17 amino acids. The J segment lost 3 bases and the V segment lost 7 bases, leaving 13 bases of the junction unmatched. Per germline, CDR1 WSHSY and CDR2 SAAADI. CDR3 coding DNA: TGCGCCAGCACCCCTTATGAGGGACTAGCGGACAAAGAGACCCAGTACTTC. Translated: CASTPYEGLADKETQYF.

CDR3 nucleotide sequence: TGTGCCAGCAGGGGATTACTTGGAGTGAGGGGGTACAATGAGCAGTTCTTC. This gives the protein CASRGLLGVRGYNEQFF. The chain employs TRBV28 and TRBJ2-1, with D perhaps TRBD1 (6 bases). V was shortened by 6 bases and J by 4 bases, with 22 bases between the two germline ends. Germline V gene lookup returns CDR1 MDHEN and CDR2 SYDVKM. The CDR3 totals 17 residues.

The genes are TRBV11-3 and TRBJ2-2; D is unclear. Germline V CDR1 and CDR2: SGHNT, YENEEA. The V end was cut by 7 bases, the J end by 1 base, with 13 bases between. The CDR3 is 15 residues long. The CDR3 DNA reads TGTGCCAGCACCTCAAGTTTACTGAACACCGGGGAGCTGTTTTTT. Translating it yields CASTSSLLNTGELFF.

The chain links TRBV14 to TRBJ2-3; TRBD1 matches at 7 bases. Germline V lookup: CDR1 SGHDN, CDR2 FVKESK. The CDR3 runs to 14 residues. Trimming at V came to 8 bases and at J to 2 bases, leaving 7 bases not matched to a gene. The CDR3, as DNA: TGTGCCAGCGGCAGGGACAGCTTCACAGATACGCAGTATTTT. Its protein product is CASGRDSFTDTQYF.

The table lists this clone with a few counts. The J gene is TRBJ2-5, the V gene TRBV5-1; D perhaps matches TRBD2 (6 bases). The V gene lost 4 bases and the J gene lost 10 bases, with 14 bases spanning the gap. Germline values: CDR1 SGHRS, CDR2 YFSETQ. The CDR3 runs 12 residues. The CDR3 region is CASSGDPGDQYF. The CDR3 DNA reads TGCGCCAGCAGCGGTGACCCGGGGGACCAGTACTTC.

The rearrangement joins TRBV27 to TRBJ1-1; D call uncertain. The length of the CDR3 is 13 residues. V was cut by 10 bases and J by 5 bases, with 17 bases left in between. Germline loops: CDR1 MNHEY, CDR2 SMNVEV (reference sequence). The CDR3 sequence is CATLPRGETEAFF. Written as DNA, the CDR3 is TGTGCCACCTTACCTCGCGGAGAGACTGAAGCTTTCTTT.